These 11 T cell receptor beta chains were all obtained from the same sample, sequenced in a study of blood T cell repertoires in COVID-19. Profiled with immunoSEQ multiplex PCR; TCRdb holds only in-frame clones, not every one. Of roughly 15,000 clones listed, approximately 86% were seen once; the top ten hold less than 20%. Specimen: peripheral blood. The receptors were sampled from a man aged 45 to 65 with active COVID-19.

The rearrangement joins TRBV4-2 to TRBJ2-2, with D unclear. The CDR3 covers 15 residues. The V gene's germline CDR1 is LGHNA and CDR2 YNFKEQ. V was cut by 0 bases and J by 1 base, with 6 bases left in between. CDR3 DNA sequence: TGTGCCAGCAGCCAAGATCACGGGAACACCGGGGAGCTGTTTTTT. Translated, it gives CASSQDHGNTGELFF.

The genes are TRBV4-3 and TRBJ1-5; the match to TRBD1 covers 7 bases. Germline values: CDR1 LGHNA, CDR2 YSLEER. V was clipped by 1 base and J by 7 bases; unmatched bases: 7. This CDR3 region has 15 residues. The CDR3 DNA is TGCGCCAGCAGCCAAGGGAGGGGGCCGGGGCAGCCCCAGCATTTT. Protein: CASSQGRGPGQPQHF.

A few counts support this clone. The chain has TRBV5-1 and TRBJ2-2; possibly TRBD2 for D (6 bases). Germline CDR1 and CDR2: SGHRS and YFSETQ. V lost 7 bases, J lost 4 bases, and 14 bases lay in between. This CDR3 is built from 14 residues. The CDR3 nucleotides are TGCGCCAGCGGACTATCTGGGTCCACCGGGGAGCTGTTTTTT. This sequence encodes CASGLSGSTGELFF. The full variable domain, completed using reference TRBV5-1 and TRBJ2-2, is KAGVTQTPRYLIKTRGQQVTLSCSPISGHRSVSWYQQTPGQGLQFLFEYFSETQRNKGNFPGRFSGRQFSNSRSEMNVSTLELGDSALYLCASGLSGSTGELFFGEGSRLTVL.

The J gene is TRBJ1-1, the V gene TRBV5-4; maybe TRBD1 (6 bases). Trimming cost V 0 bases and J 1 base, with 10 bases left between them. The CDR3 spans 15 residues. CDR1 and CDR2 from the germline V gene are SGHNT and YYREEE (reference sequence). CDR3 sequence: CASSLDRVTNTEAFF. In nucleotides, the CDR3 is TGTGCCAGCAGCTTGGACAGGGTGACGAACACTGAAGCTTTCTTT. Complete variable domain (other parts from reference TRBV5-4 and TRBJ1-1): ETGVTQSPTHLIKTRGQQVTLRCSSQSGHNTVSWYQQALGQGPQFIFQYYREEENGRGNFPPRFSGLQFPNYSSELNVNALELDDSALYLCASSLDRVTNTEAFFGQGTRLTVV.

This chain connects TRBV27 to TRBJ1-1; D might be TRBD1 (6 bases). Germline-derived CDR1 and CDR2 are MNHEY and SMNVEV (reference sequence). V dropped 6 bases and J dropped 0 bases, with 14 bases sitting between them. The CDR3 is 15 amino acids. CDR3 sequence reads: CASSRQAQMNTEAFF. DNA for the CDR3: TGTGCCAGCAGCAGACAGGCACAGATGAACACTGAAGCTTTCTTT.

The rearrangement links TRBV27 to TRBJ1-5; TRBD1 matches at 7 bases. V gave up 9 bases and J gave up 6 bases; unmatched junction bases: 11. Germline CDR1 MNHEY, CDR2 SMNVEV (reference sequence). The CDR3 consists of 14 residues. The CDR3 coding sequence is TGTGCCAGTGGGCTCAGGGGGAGCGGTCAGCCCCAGCATTTT. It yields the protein CASGLRGSGQPQHF.

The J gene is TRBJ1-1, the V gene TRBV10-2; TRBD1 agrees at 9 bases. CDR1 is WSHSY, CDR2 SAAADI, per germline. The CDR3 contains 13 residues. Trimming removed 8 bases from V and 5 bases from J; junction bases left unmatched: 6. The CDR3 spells CASGGQGRTEAFF. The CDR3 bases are TGCGCCAGCGGCGGACAGGGGAGGACTGAAGCTTTCTTT.

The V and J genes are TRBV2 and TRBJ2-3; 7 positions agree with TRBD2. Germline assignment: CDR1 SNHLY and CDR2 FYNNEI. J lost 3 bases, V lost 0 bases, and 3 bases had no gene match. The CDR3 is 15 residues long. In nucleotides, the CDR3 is TGTGCCAGCAGTGAAGCGGGGGGGTTAACAGATACGCAGTATTTT. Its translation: CASSEAGGLTDTQYF.

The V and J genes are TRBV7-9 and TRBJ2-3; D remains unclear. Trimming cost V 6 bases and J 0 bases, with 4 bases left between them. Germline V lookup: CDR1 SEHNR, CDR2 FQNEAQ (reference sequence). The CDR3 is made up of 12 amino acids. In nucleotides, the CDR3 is TGTGCCAGCAGGAGAAGCACAGATACGCAGTATTTT. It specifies CASRRSTDTQYF.

The CDR3, as DNA: TGTGCCAGTAAGACGGGACTAGCGTATAGCACAGATACGCAGTATTTT. Protein: CASKTGLAYSTDTQYF. This chain links TRBV19 with TRBJ2-3; 10 bases agree with TRBD2. With 7 bases clipped from V and 0 bases from J, the junction kept 7 bases outside the gene matches. The V gene's germline CDR1 is LNHDA and CDR2 SQIVND (reference sequence). This CDR3 spans 16 amino acids.

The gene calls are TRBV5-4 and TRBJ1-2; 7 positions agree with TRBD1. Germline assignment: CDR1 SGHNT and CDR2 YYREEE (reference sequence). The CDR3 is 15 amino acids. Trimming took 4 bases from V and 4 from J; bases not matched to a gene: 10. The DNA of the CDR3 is TGTGCCAGCAGCGCGGGGACAGATAAGGGCTATGGCTACACCTTC. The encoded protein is CASSAGTDKGYGYTF.